The clone carrying this T cell receptor (beta chain) was counted ten times or more. The CDR3 contains 15 residues. With 3 bases removed from V and 5 bases from J, the gap between germline ends came to 15 bases. Germline V gene data show CDR1 as SGHRS and CDR2 as YFSETQ. This sample was taken from a study of blood T cells in healthy people across ages. A J-beta primer mix and a sample-barcoded 5' primer were used in a second PCR of about 6 to 12 cycles. MiXCR was run by TCRdb on the 5' RACE reads, yielding one entry per CDR3 protein. The sample lists some 1.6 million distinct CDR3 sequences; about 31% were seen once.

This clonotype was obtained from a young woman in good health. The chain employs TRBV5-1 and TRBJ2-1; TRBD1 is a possible D gene (6 bases). Sequences were obtained from blood. The CDR3 DNA reads as TGCGCCAGCAGCTCTGCCAGGGGTCCGCACAATGAGCAGTTCTTC. Protein: CASSSARGPHNEQFF.